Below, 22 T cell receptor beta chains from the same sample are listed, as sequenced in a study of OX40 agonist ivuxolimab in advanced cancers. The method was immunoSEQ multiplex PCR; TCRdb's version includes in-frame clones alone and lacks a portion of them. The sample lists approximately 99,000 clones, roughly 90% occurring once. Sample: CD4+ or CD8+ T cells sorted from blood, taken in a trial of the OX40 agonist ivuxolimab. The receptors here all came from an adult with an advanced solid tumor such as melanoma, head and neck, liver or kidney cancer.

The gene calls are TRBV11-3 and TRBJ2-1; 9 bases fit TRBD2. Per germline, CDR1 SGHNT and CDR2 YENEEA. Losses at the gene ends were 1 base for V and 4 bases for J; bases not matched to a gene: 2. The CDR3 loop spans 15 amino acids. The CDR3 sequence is CASSLGTSEYNEQFF. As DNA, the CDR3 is TGTGCCAGCAGCTTAGGGACTAGCGAGTACAATGAGCAGTTCTTC.

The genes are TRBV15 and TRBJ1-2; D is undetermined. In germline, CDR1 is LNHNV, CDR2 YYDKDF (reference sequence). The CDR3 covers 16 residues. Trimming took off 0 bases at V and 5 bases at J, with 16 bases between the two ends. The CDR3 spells CATSRDHGDRLYGYTF. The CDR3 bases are TGTGCCACCAGCAGAGATCACGGGGATCGTCTATATGGCTACACCTTC.

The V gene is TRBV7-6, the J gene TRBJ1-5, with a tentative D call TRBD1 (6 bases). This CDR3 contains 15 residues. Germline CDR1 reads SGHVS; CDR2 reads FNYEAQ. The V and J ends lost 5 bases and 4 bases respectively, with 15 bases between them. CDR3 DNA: TGTGCCAGCAGCGGGCAACAGGGAGTAAATCAGCCCCAGCATTTT. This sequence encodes CASSGQQGVNQPQHF.

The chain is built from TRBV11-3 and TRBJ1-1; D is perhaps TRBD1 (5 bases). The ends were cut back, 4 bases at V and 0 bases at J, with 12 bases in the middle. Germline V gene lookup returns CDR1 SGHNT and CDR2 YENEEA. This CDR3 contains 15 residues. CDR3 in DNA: TGTGCCAGCAGCTACCGGGACCCCATGAACACTGAAGCTTTCTTT. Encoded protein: CASSYRDPMNTEAFF.

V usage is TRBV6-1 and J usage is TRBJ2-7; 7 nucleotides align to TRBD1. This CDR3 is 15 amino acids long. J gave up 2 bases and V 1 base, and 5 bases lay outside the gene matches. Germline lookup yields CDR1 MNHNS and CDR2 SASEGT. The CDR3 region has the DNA TGTGCCAGCAGTGAAGGCGCAGGGGGTGCCTACGAGCAGTACTTC. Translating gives CASSEGAGGAYEQYF.

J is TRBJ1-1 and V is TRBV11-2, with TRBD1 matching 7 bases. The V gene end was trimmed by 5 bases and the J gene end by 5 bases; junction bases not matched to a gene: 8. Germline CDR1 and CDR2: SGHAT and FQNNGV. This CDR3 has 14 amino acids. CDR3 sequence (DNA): TGTGCCAGCAGCCCCCAGGGGGGGGGAACTGAAGCTTTCTTT. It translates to CASSPQGGGTEAFF.

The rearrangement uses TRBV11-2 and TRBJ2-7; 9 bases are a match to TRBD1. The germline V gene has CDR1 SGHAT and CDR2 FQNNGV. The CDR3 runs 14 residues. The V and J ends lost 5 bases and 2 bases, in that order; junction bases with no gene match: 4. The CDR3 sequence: CASSLDRGPYEQYF. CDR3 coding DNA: TGTGCCAGCAGCCTGGACAGGGGTCCCTACGAGCAGTACTTC.

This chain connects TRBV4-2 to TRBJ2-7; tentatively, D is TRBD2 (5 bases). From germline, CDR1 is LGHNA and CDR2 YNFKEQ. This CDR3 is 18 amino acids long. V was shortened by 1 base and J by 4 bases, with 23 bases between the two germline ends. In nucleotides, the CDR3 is TGTGCCAGCAGCCAAGGGTTGAGAGGACTGCTCTCGGGGTACGAGCAGTACTTC. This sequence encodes CASSQGLRGLLSGYEQYF.

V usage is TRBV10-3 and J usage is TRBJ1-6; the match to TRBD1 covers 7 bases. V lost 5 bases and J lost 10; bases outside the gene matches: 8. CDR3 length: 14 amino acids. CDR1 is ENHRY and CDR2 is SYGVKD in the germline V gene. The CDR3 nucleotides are TGTGCCATCAGTCAGGGGGGTCTCTCATCACCCCTCCACTTT. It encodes CAISQGGLSSPLHF.

CDR3 sequence reads: CTSSQDPYFSGTGARYGYTF. The CDR3 nucleotides are TGCACCAGCAGCCAAGATCCTTATTTCTCCGGGACCGGAGCGCGCTATGGCTACACCTTC. This chain uses TRBV1 with TRBJ1-2. TRBV1 is tagged as a pseudogene. The CDR3 is 20 amino acids.

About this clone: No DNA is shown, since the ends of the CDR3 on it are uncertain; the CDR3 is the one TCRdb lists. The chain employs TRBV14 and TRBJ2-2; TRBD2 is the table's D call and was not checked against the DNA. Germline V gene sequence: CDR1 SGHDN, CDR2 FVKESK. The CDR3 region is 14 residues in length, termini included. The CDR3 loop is CASSQDLRAGELFF.

The CDR3 bases are TGTGCCAGTAGTATGATGACAGGTATGAACACTGAAGCTTTCTTT. Protein product: CASSMMTGMNTEAFF. J is TRBJ1-1 and V is TRBV19; perhaps TRBD1 as D (6 bases). Germline loops: CDR1 LNHDA, CDR2 SQIVND (reference sequence). This CDR3 has 15 amino acids. V was cut by 3 bases and J by 0 bases, with 11 bases left in between.

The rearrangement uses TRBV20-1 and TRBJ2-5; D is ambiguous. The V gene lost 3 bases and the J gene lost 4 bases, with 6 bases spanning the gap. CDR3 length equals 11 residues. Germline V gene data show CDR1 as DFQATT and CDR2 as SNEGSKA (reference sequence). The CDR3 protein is CSASKGETQYF. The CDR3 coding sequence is TGCAGTGCTAGTAAGGGAGAGACCCAGTACTTC.

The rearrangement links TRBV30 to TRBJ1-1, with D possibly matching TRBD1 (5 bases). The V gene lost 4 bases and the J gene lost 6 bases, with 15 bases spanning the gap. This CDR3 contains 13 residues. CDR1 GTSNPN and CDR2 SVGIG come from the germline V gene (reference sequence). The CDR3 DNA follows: TGTGCCTGGATGGGAGGGGAAGGAGCTGAAGCTTTCTTT. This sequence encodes CAWMGGEGAEAFF.

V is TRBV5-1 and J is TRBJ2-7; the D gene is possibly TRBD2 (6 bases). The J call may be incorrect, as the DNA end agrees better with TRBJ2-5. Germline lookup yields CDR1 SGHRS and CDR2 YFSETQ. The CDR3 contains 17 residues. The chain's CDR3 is CASSPLGAGRFQETQYF. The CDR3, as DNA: TGCGCCAGCAGCCCTCTCGGGGCCGGGAGATTCCAAGAGACCCAGTACTTC.

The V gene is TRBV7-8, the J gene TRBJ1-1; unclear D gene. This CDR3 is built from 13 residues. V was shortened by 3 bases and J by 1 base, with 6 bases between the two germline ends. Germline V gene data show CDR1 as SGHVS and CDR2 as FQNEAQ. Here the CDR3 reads CASSFTGNTEAFF. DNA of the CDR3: TGTGCCAGCAGCTTTACGGGGAACACTGAAGCTTTCTTT.

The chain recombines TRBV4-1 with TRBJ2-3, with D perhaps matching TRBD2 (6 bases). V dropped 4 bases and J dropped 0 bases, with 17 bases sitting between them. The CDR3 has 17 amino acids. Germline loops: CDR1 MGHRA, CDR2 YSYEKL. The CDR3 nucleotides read TGCGCCAGCAGCCCCTTCCGGGCGGGGTTTAGCACAGATACGCAGTATTTT. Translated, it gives CASSPFRAGFSTDTQYF.

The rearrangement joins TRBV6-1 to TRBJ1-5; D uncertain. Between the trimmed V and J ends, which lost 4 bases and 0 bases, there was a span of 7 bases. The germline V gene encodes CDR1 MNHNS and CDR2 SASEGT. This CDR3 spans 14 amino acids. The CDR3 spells CASSADYSNQPQHF. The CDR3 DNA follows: TGTGCCAGCAGTGCAGATTATAGCAATCAGCCCCAGCATTTT.

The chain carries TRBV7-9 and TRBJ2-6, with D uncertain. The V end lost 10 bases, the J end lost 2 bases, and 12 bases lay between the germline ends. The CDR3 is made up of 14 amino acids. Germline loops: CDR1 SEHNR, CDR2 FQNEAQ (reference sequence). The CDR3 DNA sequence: TGTGCCACCCTCATAGGAACTGGGGCCAACGTCCTGACTTTC. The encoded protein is CATLIGTGANVLTF.

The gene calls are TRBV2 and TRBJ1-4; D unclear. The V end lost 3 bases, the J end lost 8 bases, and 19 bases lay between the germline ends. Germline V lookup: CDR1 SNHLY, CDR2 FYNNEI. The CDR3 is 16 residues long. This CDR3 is CASSDSTARGGEKLFF. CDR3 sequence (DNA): TGTGCCAGCAGTGACAGTACTGCGCGAGGTGGAGAAAAACTGTTTTTT.

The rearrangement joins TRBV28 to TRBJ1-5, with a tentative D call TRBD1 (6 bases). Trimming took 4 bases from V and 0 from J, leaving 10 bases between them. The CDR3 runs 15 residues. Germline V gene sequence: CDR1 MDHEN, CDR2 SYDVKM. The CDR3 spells CASSSGQYSNQPQHF. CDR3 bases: TGTGCCAGCAGTTCTGGACAGTATAGCAATCAGCCCCAGCATTTT.

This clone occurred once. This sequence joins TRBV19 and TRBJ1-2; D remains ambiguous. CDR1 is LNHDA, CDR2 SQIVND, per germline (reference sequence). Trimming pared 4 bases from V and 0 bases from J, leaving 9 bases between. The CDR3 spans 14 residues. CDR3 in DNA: TGTGCCAGTAGTACCCGGGCAACTAACTATGGCTACACCTTC. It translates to CASSTRATNYGYTF. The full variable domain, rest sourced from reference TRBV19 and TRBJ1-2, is DGGITQSPKYLFRKEGQNVTLSCEQNLNHDAMYWYRQDPGQGLRLIYYSQIVNDFQKGDIAEGYSVSREKKESFPLTVTSAQKNPTAFYLCASSTRATNYGYTFGSGTRLTVV.